This T cell receptor beta chain was identified in a study of human T cells and chemical hapten exposure. The germline V gene encodes CDR1 SNHLY and CDR2 FYNNEI. The CDR3 is 15 residues long. V was trimmed by 5 bases and J by 4 bases, leaving 12 bases between them. At least ten counts were recorded for this clonotype. Regarding time point: patch test 3, about 24 weeks after DPC sensitization. The treatment is: therapeutic diphenylcyclopropenone sensitization with weekly scalp DPC. Each donor was an alopecia patient between 18 and 70 years of age who qualified for DPC. MiXCR, applied by TCRdb to the RACE reads, yields one record per CDR3 protein. In the table there are tens of thousands of distinct CDR3 sequences, around 10% of which are singletons.

The sequence came from a woman aged 45-65 years with alopecia areata. Some clones in this sample may be carry-over from other donors' samples. This chain links TRBV2 with TRBJ2-6; D not resolved. The sample was whole blood, taken in connection with sensitization to the hapten diphenylcyclopropenone (DPC). The CDR3 DNA follows: TGTGCCAGCAGTCCGAACATAGCAGGGGCCAACGTCCTGACTTTC. Translating gives CASSPNIAGANVLTF.